The clone carrying this T cell receptor (beta chain) has more than one count but fewer than ten. No antigen is known for it. The sample comes from a study of regulatory T cells in long-lasting Graves disease. Overall study findings and caveats: Relative to new patients (966), persistent patients exhibited greater sharing of public clonotypes (around 2,700). Limited sample numbers may have lowered accuracy.

CDR3 regions were amplified by Arm-PCR using iRepertoire HTBI primers to build TCR beta libraries. TCRdb recomputed calls from the multiplex PCR reads with MiXCR, one row per CDR3 protein. Here the sample spans some 500,000 distinct CDR3 sequences, 13% being singletons. Described time point: newly diagnosed GD, antithyroid drugs for less than 3 months. Extracted PBMC RNA gave rise to the TCR library. The same data also contributed to another study, on T cells in Graves' hyperthyroidism and ophthalmopathy. That report adds: In patients aged 18 to 65, hyperthyroidism was newly diagnosed, with duration under 2 months. Median prediction lead before ophthalmopathy onset was 6.5 months with the model.

The receptor's source is a man between 25 and 39 years old with Graves disease. The source was peripheral blood mononuclear cells (PBMCs), collected at new diagnosis, from a patient treated with antithyroid drugs.

CDR3: CASTSREEQFYEQYF. CDR3 nucleotides: TGTGCCAGCACCTCACGGGAGGAGCAGTTCTACGAGCAGTACTTC. The V and J genes are TRBV7-2 and TRBJ2-7; TRBD2 matches at 7 bases. CDR3 length: 15 residues. Germline V gene lookup returns CDR1 SGHTA and CDR2 FQGNSA. The trim removed 7 bases at V and 3 bases at J, leaving 12 bases unmatched. The full variable domain, rest sourced from reference TRBV7-2 and TRBJ2-7, is GAGVSQSPSNKVTEKGKDVELRCDPISGHTALYWYRQSLGQGLEFLIYFQGNSAPDKSGLPSDRFSAERTGGSVSTLTIQRTQQEDSAVYLCASTSREEQFYEQYFGPGTRLTVT.